This TCR beta chain is from a study of Graves' ophthalmopathy and Graves' hyperthyroidism. Notes on the study in general: This model predicted ophthalmopathy progression (sensitivity 70% to 71%, specificity 72% to 85%). A majority of expanded thyroid clonotypes exceeding 0.001 frequency were likewise present in blood.

Transcripts of RNA were the source for amplifying TCR beta CDR3 regions. First-round RT-PCR with HTBI primers preceded a second-round multiplex PCR. TCRdb recomputed calls from the multiplex PCR reads with MiXCR, one row per CDR3 protein. The data contain under 350,000 distinct CDR3 sequences, 15% to 20% of them singletons. At least ten counts were recorded for this clonotype. Its matching antigen is unknown. The authors diagnosed from clinical symptoms, serum thyroxine, TRAb, thyroid ultrasound and orbital computed tomography. From fresh peripheral blood, 8.5 to 10 ml in volume, the PBMCs were obtained. The CDR3 is made up of 17 amino acids. Trimming took 2 bases from V and 0 from J, leaving 17 bases between them. Per the germline V gene, CDR1 is DFQATT and CDR2 is SNEGSKA (reference sequence).

This chain links TRBV20-1 with TRBJ1-3; the D is unclear. The source of this sequence is an adult man with Graves' ophthalmopathy. Material for sequencing was peripheral blood. The CDR3: CSARPVFFADSGNTIYF. CDR3 coding DNA: TGCAGTGCTAGACCGGTTTTCTTCGCCGACTCTGGAAACACCATATATTTT.